This T cell receptor beta chain was profiled in a study of vaccination and CD4 T cells after COVID-19 (dated 2022 in TCRdb). Regarding the complete study: The convalescent cohort included six males and four females, with two Hispanic individuals, seven Caucasians, two Asians and one multiracial person. Participants received two doses of either the Pfizer-BioNTech BNT162b2 vaccine (n=8) or the Moderna mRNA-1273 vaccine (n=2). Post-COVID blood samples were collected from convalescent patients a median of roughly 100 days after diagnosis, with a range of about 30 to 161 days. Post-vaccine blood samples were collected a median of about 72 days after the second vaccine dose, ranging from roughly 13 to 241 days. Overlapping spike peptide pools from SARS-CoV-2 and from the common cold coronaviruses HCoV-NL63, HCoV-OC43 and HCoV-229E were used as culture stimuli. Control cultures received a CEFX viral epitope pool as the positive control, an HIV-1 Nef peptide pool as the negative control, or no peptide. In around ten COVID-19 convalescent patients and a handful of infection-naive healthy vaccine recipients, the spike-specific CD4+ TCR repertoire before mRNA vaccination was compared with the repertoire after mRNA vaccination. Results the study describes overall, beyond this receptor: In convalescent patients, a median approximately 83% of post-vaccine SARS-CoV-2-reactive clones were detected only after vaccination, suggesting vaccine-specific priming. The number of convalescent patients in the study was relatively small, and the study did not examine early timepoints following natural infection. An increase in the median number of SARS-CoV-2-reactive clonotypes from 20 to 25 after infection to 35 to 40 after vaccination was observed, but the change was not found to be significant. Of the vaccine-specific clones found in convalescent patients, nearly all (304 of 307) were mono-reactive for SARS-CoV-2 spike instead of being cross-reactive with common cold coronaviruses.

Sample treatment or condition, as interpreted from the label and publication: roughly 10-day PBMC culture with coronavirus spike peptide pools or control peptides (ViraFEST assay). The ViraFEST assay, used in the study, expanded antigen-specific T cells with peptide pools and then identified the expanded clonotypes through TCR sequencing. Healthy vaccine recipients had no prior SARS-CoV-2 infection, confirmed by negative nucleocapsid antibody tests before and after vaccination. Each well held roughly 2 million PBMCs cultured in IMDM containing around 5.1% human AB serum and approximately 9.4 IU/ml IL-2, with 9 to 10 ug/ml peptide pools added. On days 3 and 7, half of the culture medium was replaced with fresh IL-2-containing medium. After about 11 days of culture, CD4+ T cells were isolated by negative selection using the EasySep CD4+ T cell isolation kit. PBMCs were separated from whole blood using Ficoll-Paque Plus gradient centrifugation and then either used fresh or cryopreserved at -140C. Triplicate wells were generally used for each culture condition.

Regarding this clonotype: It has no known antigen specificity. One base away there is no much larger clone; base qualities are not given.

The library was obtained by PCR. At the Johns Hopkins FTIC core, DNA from the cultured CD4+ T cells underwent TCR sequencing with the Oncomine TCR Beta short-read assay. Genomic DNA was extracted from the cultured CD4+ T cells with the QIAamp micro DNA kit. Oncomine TCR Beta libraries made from cultured CD4+ T cells were pooled using unique dual indexes and sequenced on an Illumina iSeq 100. In the original analysis: Non-productive sequences were removed, and CDR3s not starting with C, not ending with F or W, or shorter than 7 amino acids were discarded. The MANAFEST web application was used to identify antigen-specific clonotypes by comparing peptide-stimulated wells against reference wells and other culture wells. Positive clones required FDR below 0.05, an odds ratio above 5, and productive frequency above 0.1% in at least two of three replicate wells. Cross-reactive clonotypes were defined as significantly expanded in both SARS-CoV-2 spike wells and at least one common cold coronavirus spike condition. Levenshtein distances (stringdist) and unrooted phylogenetic trees (ape) in R version 3.6.1 were used to assess CDR3 homology. In TCRdb, the public reads were trimmed at Q25 with fastp and aligned with MiXCR, with productive beta chains retained. Entries are consolidated by CDR3 protein sequence, retaining the most common genes and DNA. The V and J calls follow TCRdb's processing rather than the paper's. This sample is represented by about 21,000 distinct CDR3 sequences; 40% to 45% of them were singletons. The biggest ten clones account for about 29% of the sample.

The specimen comprised CD4+ T cells from blood, cultured in vitro, sampled before SARS-CoV-2 vaccination. This sequence originates from a human donor who received a COVID-19 vaccine.

The sequence in DNA is TGTGCCAGCAGCAGAGACATCAACACTGAAGCTTTCTTT. The translation is CASSRDINTEAFF. The rearrangement joined TRBV27 to TRBJ1-1; confidence is insufficient to name the D gene. The CDR3, cysteine through phenylalanine, is 13 amino acids long. Of the read, only the CDR3 DNA is kept; its 39 bases are in frame from base 1. The trim is 6 bases for V and 2 bases for J, with a gap of 10 bases between the germline ends. Looking up the germline V gene (reference sequence) yields CDR1 MNHEY and CDR2 SMNVEV.